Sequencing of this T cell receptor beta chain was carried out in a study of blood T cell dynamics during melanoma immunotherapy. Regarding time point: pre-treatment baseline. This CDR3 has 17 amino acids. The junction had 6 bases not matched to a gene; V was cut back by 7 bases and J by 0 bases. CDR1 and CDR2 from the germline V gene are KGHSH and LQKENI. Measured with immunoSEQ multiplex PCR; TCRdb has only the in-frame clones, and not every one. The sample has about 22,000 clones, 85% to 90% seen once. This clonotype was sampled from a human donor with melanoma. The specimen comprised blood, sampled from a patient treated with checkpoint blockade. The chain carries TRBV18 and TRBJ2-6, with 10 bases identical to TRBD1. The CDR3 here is CASYRDRGPSGANVLTF. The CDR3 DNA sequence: TGTGCCAGCTACCGGGACAGGGGACCCTCTGGGGCCAACGTCCTGACTTTC. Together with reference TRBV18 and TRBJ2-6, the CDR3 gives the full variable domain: NAGVMQNPRHLVRRRGQEARLRCSPMKGHSHVYWYRQLPEEGLKFMVYLQKENIIDESGMPKERFSAEFPKEGPSILRIQQVVRGDSAAYFCASYRDRGPSGANVLTFGAGSRLTVL.